The 15 T cell receptor beta chains in this list originate from one sample, sequenced in a study of blood T cells in healthy people across ages. A J-beta primer mix and a sample-barcoded 5' primer were used in a second PCR of roughly 7 to 12 cycles. TCRdb re-analysed the 5' RACE reads in MiXCR, keeping a single row per CDR3 protein. Of approximately 900,000 distinct CDR3 sequences in the sample, 40% to 60% were seen once. Sequencing used blood. These receptors originate from a man aged 30-40 years in good health.

CDR3 nucleotides: TGTGCCAGCAGCCAAGATTTGGGGGAAGCTTTCTTT. It encodes CASSQDLGEAFF. This chain uses TRBV3-1 with TRBJ1-1; D gene uncertain. The CDR3 is made up of 12 amino acids. Trimming removed 0 bases from V and 8 bases from J, with 7 bases in between. CDR1 LGHDT and CDR2 YNNKEL come from the germline V gene (reference sequence). The full variable domain, completed using reference TRBV3-1 and TRBJ1-1, is DTAVSQTPKYLVTQMGNDKSIKCEQNLGHDTMYWYKQDSKKFLKIMFSYNNKELIINETVPNRFSPKSPDKAHLNLHINSLELGDSAVYFCASSQDLGEAFFGQGTRLTVV.

The chain uses TRBV5-1 and TRBJ2-3, with a possible D match to TRBD1 (5 bases). The CDR3 totals 15 residues. Germline assignment: CDR1 SGHRS and CDR2 YFSETQ. V was clipped by 1 base and J by 0 bases, with 9 bases between them. The CDR3: CASSLRGDSTDTQYF. As DNA, the CDR3 is TGCGCCAGCAGCTTGAGGGGTGACAGCACAGATACGCAGTATTTT. Full variable domain (outside the CDR3, taken from reference TRBV5-1 and TRBJ2-3): KAGVTQTPRYLIKTRGQQVTLSCSPISGHRSVSWYQQTPGQGLQFLFEYFSETQRNKGNFPGRFSGRQFSNSRSEMNVSTLELGDSALYLCASSLRGDSTDTQYFGPGTRLTVL.

The chain is built from TRBV2 and TRBJ1-1; no firm D call. CDR3 size: 12 residues. V was pared by 3 bases and J by 5 bases, with 7 bases between. Looked up from germline, CDR1 is SNHLY and CDR2 is FYNNEI. CDR3 sequence reads: CASSDSWTEAFF. CDR3 DNA sequence: TGTGCCAGCAGTGATAGTTGGACTGAAGCTTTCTTT.

This clonotype was seen many times. The chain combines TRBV4-2 with TRBJ2-2; D is perhaps TRBD1 or TRBD2 (6 bases each). The V end was cut by 1 base, the J end by 0 bases, with 9 bases between. This CDR3 is built from 16 residues. CDR1 is LGHNA and CDR2 is YNFKEQ in the germline V gene. In nucleotides, the CDR3 is TGTGCCAGCAGCCAAGGGAGGGGGGCGAACACCGGGGAGCTGTTTTTT. Protein sequence: CASSQGRGANTGELFF.

As concerns this clonotype: The junction shows a germline mismatch at one end, possibly a read error. This sequence joins TRBV7-7 and TRBJ2-1; 7 bases map to TRBD2. The CDR3 is made up of 15 amino acids. From germline, CDR1 is SSHAT and CDR2 FNYEAQ (reference sequence). CDR3 nucleotides: TGTGCTAGCAGCACGAGCCCCGGGGGGTACAATGAGCAGTTCTTC. Its translation: CASSTSPGGYNEQFF.

The genes are TRBV6-2 or TRBV6-3 and TRBJ2-5; 11 bases match TRBD1. Germline-derived CDR1 and CDR2 are MNHEY and SVGEGT. V gave up 5 bases and J gave up 5 bases; unmatched junction bases: 10. This CDR3 spans 16 amino acids. CDR3 loop: CASSTGQGARVETQYF. The CDR3 coding sequence is TGTGCCAGCAGTACCGGACAGGGGGCACGTGTTGAGACCCAGTACTTC.

The gene calls are TRBV7-2 and TRBJ2-5; D is unresolved. The length of the CDR3 is 14 residues. Trimming cost V 4 bases and J 5 bases, with 14 bases left between them. Germline V gene lookup returns CDR1 SGHTA and CDR2 FQGNSA. CDR3 in DNA: TGTGCCAGCAGCTGGGCCGTCAGAGGCGAGACCCAGTACTTC. Translating it yields CASSWAVRGETQYF. The complete variable domain, with remaining parts taken from reference TRBV7-2 and TRBJ2-5, reads GAGVSQSPSNKVTEKGKDVELRCDPISGHTALYWYRQSLGQGLEFLIYFQGNSAPDKSGLPSDRFSAERTGGSVSTLTIQRTQQEDSAVYLCASSWAVRGETQYFGPGTRLLVL.

This clonotype appeared a single time. V is TRBV20-1 and J is TRBJ2-1; TRBD1 aligns across 8 bases. V lost 1 base, J lost 8 bases, and 7 bases stayed unmatched. The CDR3 is 14 amino acids. Germline V gene sequence: CDR1 DFQATT, CDR2 SNEGSKA (reference sequence). CDR3 amino acids: CSARVRGRLDEQFF. In nucleotides, the CDR3 is TGCAGTGCTAGAGTCAGGGGGCGCTTGGATGAGCAGTTCTTC.

This clonotype was recorded once. The rearrangement joins TRBV5-6 to TRBJ2-4; D gene ambiguous. The germline V gene has CDR1 SGHDT and CDR2 YYEEEE. Trimming pared 0 bases from V and 7 bases from J, leaving 11 bases between. CDR3 length equals 14 residues. The CDR3 here is CASSLDGTINIQYF. CDR3 sequence (DNA): TGTGCCAGCAGCTTGGACGGAACGATTAACATTCAGTACTTC.

V and J are TRBV30 and TRBJ2-7; TRBD1 agrees at 8 bases. The trim removed 0 bases at V and 2 bases at J, leaving 6 bases unmatched. Per the germline V gene, CDR1 is GTSNPN and CDR2 is SVGIG (reference sequence). CDR3 length equals 15 residues. As DNA, the CDR3 is TGTGCCTGGAGTGTGGGGACAGGCATACCCTACGAGCAGTACTTC. This codes for CAWSVGTGIPYEQYF. Variable domain in full (rest from reference TRBV30 and TRBJ2-7): SQTIHQWPATLVQPVGSPLSLECTVEGTSNPNLYWYRQAAGRGLQLLFYSVGIGQISSEVPQNLSASRPQDRQFILSSKKLLLSDSGFYLCAWSVGTGIPYEQYFGPGTRLTVT.

This clonotype has more than one count but fewer than ten. This chain links TRBV4-2 with TRBJ2-6; tentatively, D is TRBD1 or TRBD2 (7 bases each). Trimming stripped 1 base from V and 3 bases from J, with 16 bases between. Germline CDR1 LGHNA, CDR2 YNFKEQ. The CDR3 loop spans 18 amino acids. The CDR3 loop is CASSQVGTAGSGANVLTF. The CDR3 DNA follows: TGTGCCAGCAGCCAAGTCGGGACAGCGGGAAGTGGGGCCAACGTCCTGACTTTC.

This clonotype turned up a few times. This chain uses TRBV6-2 or TRBV6-3 with TRBJ2-1, with TRBD1 matching over 12 bases. J lost 0 bases, V lost 7 bases, and 19 bases had no gene match. This CDR3 is 21 amino acids long. Germline loops: CDR1 MNHEY, CDR2 SVGEGT. The CDR3 DNA reads as TGTGCCAGCATCCCGCCCAAGAACCGGGACAGGGGGCTTGCCTCCTACAATGAGCAGTTCTTC. The encoded protein is CASIPPKNRDRGLASYNEQFF.

This clonotype was observed a few times. This sequence joins TRBV11-3 and TRBJ2-1; D ambiguous. This CDR3 contains 14 residues. V was clipped by 5 bases and J by 9 bases, with 17 bases between them. In germline, CDR1 is SGHNT, CDR2 YENEEA. The CDR3 protein is CASSNRPESVEQFF. The CDR3 DNA sequence: TGTGCCAGCAGCAACAGACCGGAGTCTGTTGAGCAGTTCTTC.

This clonotype was detected ten times or more. The genes are TRBV4-2 and TRBJ1-1; 7 positions agree with TRBD1. The ends lost 4 bases at V and 5 bases at J; junction bases unmatched: 16. The CDR3 covers 17 residues. Germline CDR1 LGHNA, CDR2 YNFKEQ. CDR3 region: CASSRIDRESFLTEAFF. DNA of the CDR3: TGTGCCAGCAGCCGGATTGACAGGGAGTCTTTTCTAACTGAAGCTTTCTTT.

This chain joins TRBV5-1 and TRBJ2-3; D assignment may be TRBD1 or TRBD2 (6 bases each). V shed 4 bases and J shed 4 bases, with 16 bases lying between them. Germline lookup yields CDR1 SGHRS and CDR2 YFSETQ. This CDR3 has 15 amino acids. CDR3 in DNA: TGCGCCAGCAGCGAGGCCGGGGGCAGGGCAGATACGCAGTATTTT. Translating gives CASSEAGGRADTQYF. Complete variable domain (other parts from reference TRBV5-1 and TRBJ2-3): KAGVTQTPRYLIKTRGQQVTLSCSPISGHRSVSWYQQTPGQGLQFLFEYFSETQRNKGNFPGRFSGRQFSNSRSEMNVSTLELGDSALYLCASSEAGGRADTQYFGPGTRLTVL.